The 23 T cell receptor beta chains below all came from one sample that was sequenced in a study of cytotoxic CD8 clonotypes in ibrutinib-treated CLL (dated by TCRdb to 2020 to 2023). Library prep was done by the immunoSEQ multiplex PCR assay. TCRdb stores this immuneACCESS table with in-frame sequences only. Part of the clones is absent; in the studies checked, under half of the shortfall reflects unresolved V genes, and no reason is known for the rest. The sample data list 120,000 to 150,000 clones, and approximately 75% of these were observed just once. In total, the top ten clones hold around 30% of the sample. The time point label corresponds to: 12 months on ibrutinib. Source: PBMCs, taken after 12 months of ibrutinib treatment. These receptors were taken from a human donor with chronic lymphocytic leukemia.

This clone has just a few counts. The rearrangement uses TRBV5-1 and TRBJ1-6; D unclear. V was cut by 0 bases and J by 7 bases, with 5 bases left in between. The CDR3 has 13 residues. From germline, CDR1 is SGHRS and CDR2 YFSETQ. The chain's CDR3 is CASSLELNSPLHF. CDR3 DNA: TGCGCCAGCAGCTTGGAATTAAATTCACCCCTCCACTTT.

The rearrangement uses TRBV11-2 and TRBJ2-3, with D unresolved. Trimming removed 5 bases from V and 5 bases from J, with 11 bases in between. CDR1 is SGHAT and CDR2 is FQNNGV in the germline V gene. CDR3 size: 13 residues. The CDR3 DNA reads TGTGCCAGCAGCCACCGGCCGCAAGATACGCAGTATTTT. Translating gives CASSHRPQDTQYF.

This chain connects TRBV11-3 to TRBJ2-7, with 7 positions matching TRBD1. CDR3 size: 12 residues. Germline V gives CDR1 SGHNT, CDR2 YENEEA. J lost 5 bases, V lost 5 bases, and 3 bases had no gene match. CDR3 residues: CASSRDSNEQYF. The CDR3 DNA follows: TGTGCCAGCAGCCGGGACAGTAACGAGCAGTACTTC.

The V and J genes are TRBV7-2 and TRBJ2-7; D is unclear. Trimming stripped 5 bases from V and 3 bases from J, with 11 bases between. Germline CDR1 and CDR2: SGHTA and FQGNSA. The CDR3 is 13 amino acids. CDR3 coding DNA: TGTGCCAGCAGCCGGTCCTCCTTCTACGAGCAGTACTTC. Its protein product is CASSRSSFYEQYF.

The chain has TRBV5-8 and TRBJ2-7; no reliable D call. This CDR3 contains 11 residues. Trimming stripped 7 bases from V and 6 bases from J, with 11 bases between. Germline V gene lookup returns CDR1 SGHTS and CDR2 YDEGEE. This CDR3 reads CASSWGTEQYF. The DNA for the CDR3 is TGTGCCAGCTCATGGGGAACCGAGCAGTACTTC.

The CDR3 region has the DNA TGTGCCAGCAGCCCCTGGGACAGGGGGCCGCGCGAGGAGCTGTTTTTT. It specifies CASSPWDRGPREELFF. The chain couples TRBV9 to TRBJ2-2; 12 nucleotides line up with TRBD1. Germline CDR1 SGDLS, CDR2 YYNGEE. V shed 4 bases, J shed 10 bases, and the junction held 11 bases outside the gene matches. The CDR3 loop spans 16 amino acids.

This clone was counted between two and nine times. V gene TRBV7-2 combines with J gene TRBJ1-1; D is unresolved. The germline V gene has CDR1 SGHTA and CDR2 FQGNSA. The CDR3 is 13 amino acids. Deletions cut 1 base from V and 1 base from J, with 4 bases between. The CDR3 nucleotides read TGTGCCAGCAGCTTAGAGCCGAACACTGAAGCTTTCTTT. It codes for CASSLEPNTEAFF. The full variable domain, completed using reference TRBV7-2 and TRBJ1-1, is GAGVSQSPSNKVTEKGKDVELRCDPISGHTALYWYRQSLGQGLEFLIYFQGNSAPDKSGLPSDRFSAERTGGSVSTLTIQRTQQEDSAVYLCASSLEPNTEAFFGQGTRLTVV.

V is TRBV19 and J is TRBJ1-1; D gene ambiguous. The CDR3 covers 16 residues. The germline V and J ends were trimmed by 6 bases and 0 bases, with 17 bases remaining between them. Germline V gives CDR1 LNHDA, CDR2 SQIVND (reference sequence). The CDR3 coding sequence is TGTGCCAGTAGGGACGAGGCGGGCTCCTTGAACACTGAAGCTTTCTTT. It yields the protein CASRDEAGSLNTEAFF.

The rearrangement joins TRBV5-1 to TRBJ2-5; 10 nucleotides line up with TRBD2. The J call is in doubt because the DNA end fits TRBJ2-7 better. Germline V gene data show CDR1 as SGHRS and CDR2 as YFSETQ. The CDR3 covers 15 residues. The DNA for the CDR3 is TGCGCCAGCAGCGCTACTAGCGGGGTTAAATACGAGCAGTACTTC. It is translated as CASSATSGVKYEQYF.

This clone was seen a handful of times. CDR3 coding DNA: TGTGCCAGCAGCCCCATCGAGGGATGGAATTCACCCCTCCACTTT. Its translation: CASSPIEGWNSPLHF. J is TRBJ1-6 and V is TRBV5-8; D ambiguous. CDR1 and CDR2 from the germline V gene are SGHTS and YDEGEE. The CDR3 runs 15 residues. The V end lost 4 bases, the J end lost 7 bases, and 15 bases lay between the germline ends. Complete variable domain (other parts from reference TRBV5-8 and TRBJ1-6): EAGVTQSPTHLIKTRGQQATLRCSPISGHTSVYWYQQALGLGLQFLLWYDEGEERNRGNFPPRFSGRQFPNYSSELNVNALELEDSALYLCASSPIEGWNSPLHFGNGTRLTVT.

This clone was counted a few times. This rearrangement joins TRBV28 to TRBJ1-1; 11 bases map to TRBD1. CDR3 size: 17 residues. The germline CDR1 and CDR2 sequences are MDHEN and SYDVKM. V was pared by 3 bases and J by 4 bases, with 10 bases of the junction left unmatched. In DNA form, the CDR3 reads TGTGCCAGCAGTTTTAGTTACTCCGGGACAGGGGGCACTGAAGCTTTCTTT. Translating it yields CASSFSYSGTGGTEAFF.

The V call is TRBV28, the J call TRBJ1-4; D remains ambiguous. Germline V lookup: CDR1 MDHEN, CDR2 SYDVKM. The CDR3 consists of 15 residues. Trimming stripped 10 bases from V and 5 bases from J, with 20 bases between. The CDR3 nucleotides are TGTGCCATTACGCAAAATTCGGGTGGAAATGAAAAACTGTTTTTT. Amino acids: CAITQNSGGNEKLFF.

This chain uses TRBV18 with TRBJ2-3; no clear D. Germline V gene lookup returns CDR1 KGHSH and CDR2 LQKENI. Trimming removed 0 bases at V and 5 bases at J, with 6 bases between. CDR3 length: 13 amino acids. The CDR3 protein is CASSPPGGDTQYF. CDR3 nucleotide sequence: TGTGCCAGCTCACCACCTGGCGGAGATACGCAGTATTTT. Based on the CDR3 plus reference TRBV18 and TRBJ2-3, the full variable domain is NAGVMQNPRHLVRRRGQEARLRCSPMKGHSHVYWYRQLPEEGLKFMVYLQKENIIDESGMPKERFSAEFPKEGPSILRIQQVVRGDSAAYFCASSPPGGDTQYFGPGTRLTVL.

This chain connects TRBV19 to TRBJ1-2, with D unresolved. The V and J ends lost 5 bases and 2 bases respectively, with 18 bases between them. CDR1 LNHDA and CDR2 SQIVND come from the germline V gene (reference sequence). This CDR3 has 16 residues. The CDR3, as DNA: TGTGCCAGTAGTCTTCCGATGCGGCTAGAGAACTATGGCTACACCTTC. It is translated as CASSLPMRLENYGYTF.

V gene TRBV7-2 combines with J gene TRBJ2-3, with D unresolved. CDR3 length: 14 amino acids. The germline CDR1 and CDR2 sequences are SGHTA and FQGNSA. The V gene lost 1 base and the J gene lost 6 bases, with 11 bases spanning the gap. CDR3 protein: CASSLVRLGDTQYF. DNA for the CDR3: TGTGCCAGCAGCTTAGTTAGACTGGGGGATACGCAGTATTTT.

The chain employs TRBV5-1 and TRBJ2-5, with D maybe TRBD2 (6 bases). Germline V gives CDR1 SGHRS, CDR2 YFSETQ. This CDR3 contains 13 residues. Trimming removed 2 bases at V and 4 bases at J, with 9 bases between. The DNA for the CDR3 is TGCGCCAGCAGCTTCGAAGCGGGAGAGACCCAGTACTTC. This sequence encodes CASSFEAGETQYF. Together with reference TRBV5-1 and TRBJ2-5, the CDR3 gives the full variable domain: KAGVTQTPRYLIKTRGQQVTLSCSPISGHRSVSWYQQTPGQGLQFLFEYFSETQRNKGNFPGRFSGRQFSNSRSEMNVSTLELGDSALYLCASSFEAGETQYFGPGTRLLVL.

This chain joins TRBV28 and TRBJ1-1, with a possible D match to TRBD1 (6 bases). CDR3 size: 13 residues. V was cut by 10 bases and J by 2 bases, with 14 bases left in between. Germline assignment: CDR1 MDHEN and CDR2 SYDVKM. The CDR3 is CATVGAVNTEAFF. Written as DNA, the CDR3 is TGTGCCACCGTGGGGGCCGTCAACACTGAAGCTTTCTTT.

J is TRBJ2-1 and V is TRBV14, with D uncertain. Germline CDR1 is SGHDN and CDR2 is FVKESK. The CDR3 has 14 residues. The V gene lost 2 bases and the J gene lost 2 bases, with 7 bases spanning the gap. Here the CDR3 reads CASSQLSAYNEQFF. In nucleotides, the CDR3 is TGTGCCAGCAGCCAATTATCTGCCTACAATGAGCAGTTCTTC.

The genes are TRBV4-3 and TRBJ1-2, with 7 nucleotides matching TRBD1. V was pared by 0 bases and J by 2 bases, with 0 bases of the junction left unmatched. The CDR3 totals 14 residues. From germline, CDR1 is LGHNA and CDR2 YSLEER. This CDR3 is CASSQEQGNYGYTF. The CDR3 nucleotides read TGCGCCAGCAGCCAAGAACAGGGGAACTATGGCTACACCTTC.

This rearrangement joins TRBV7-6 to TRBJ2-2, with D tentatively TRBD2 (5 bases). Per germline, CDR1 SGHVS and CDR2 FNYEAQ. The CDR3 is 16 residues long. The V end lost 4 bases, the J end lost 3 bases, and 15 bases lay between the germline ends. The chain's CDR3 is CASSSSGGFYTGELFF. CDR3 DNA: TGTGCCAGCAGCTCCTCGGGCGGGTTTTACACCGGGGAGCTGTTTTTT.

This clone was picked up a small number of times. The CDR3 nucleotides are TGTGCCTGGAGCCTATCGGACAGGGCGGCGAACACCATATATTTT. As protein: CAWSLSDRAANTIYF. J is TRBJ1-3 and V is TRBV30, with 8 bases identical to TRBD1. Germline values: CDR1 GTSNPN, CDR2 SVGIG (reference sequence). This CDR3 spans 15 amino acids. V dropped 3 bases and J dropped 7; count of bases not matched to a gene: 11. The full variable domain, with the rest looked up from reference TRBV30 and TRBJ1-3, is SQTIHQWPATLVQPVGSPLSLECTVEGTSNPNLYWYRQAAGRGLQLLFYSVGIGQISSEVPQNLSASRPQDRQFILSSKKLLLSDSGFYLCAWSLSDRAANTIYFGEGSWLTVV.

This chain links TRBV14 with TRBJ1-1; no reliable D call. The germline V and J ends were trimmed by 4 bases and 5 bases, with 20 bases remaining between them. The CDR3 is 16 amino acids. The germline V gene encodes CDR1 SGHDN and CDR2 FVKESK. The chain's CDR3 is CASSRLDNPRTTEAFF. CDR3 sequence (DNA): TGTGCCAGCAGCCGGCTTGATAACCCGAGGACTACTGAAGCTTTCTTT.

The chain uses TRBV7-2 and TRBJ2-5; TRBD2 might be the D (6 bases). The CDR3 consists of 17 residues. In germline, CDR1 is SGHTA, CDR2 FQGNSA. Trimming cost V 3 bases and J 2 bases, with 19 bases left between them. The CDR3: CASSFMVGTEDQETQYF. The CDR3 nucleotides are TGTGCCAGCAGCTTCATGGTCGGGACTGAGGATCAAGAGACCCAGTACTTC.